Below, 19 T cell receptor beta chains from the same sample are listed, as sequenced in a study of T cell responses to AZD1222 COVID-19 vaccine. Profiling relied on immunoSEQ multiplex PCR, and the TCRdb table lists in-frame clones only, not all of them. The sample lists around 78,000 clones; around 87% were seen once. The material was peripheral blood, obtained on day 0 of AZD1222 vaccination. The receptors originated from an adult in good health.

This clone was seen more than once but under ten times. The chain links TRBV9 to TRBJ1-2; D may be TRBD1 (5 bases). CDR3 length: 15 amino acids. Per the germline V gene, CDR1 is SGDLS and CDR2 is YYNGEE. The V gene lost 3 bases and the J gene lost 0 bases, with 12 bases spanning the gap. CDR3 DNA: TGTGCCAGCAGCGCGGGGACCGGAGCTAACTATGGCTACACCTTC. Residues: CASSAGTGANYGYTF. The whole variable domain, remainder taken from reference TRBV9 and TRBJ1-2, is DSGVTQTPKHLITATGQRVTLRCSPRSGDLSVYWYQQSLDQGLQFLIQYYNGEERAKGNILERFSAQQFPDLHSELNLSSLELGDSALYFCASSAGTGANYGYTFGSGTRLTVV.

The chain employs TRBV7-2 and TRBJ2-1; 8 nucleotides match TRBD2. Trimming removed 1 base from V and 4 bases from J; junction bases left unmatched: 3. Germline CDR1 is SGHTA and CDR2 is FQGNSA. The CDR3 loop spans 15 amino acids. Here the CDR3 DNA reads TGTGCCAGCAGCTTAGAGAGCGGGGGATACAATGAGCAGTTCTTC. It is translated as CASSLESGGYNEQFF.

The chain joins TRBV19 to TRBJ2-3; perhaps TRBD2 as D (6 bases). The CDR3 is 15 residues long. Germline loops: CDR1 LNHDA, CDR2 SQIVND (reference sequence). With 7 bases removed from V and 2 bases from J, the gap between germline ends came to 16 bases. The CDR3 DNA follows: TGTGCCAGTACCGATCGGGGGTCCCCCACAGATACGCAGTATTTT. Translation gives CASTDRGSPTDTQYF.

The chain recombines TRBV7-9 with TRBJ2-1, with D possibly matching TRBD1 (5 bases). CDR1 SEHNR and CDR2 FQNEAQ come from the germline V gene (reference sequence). V gave up 4 bases and J gave up 4 bases, with 14 bases separating them. This CDR3 has 15 amino acids. The CDR3 here is CASSSSGQGYNEQFF. The CDR3 DNA sequence: TGTGCCAGCAGCTCCTCCGGTCAGGGATACAATGAGCAGTTCTTC.

The chain is built from TRBV7-2 and TRBJ1-2; D uncertain. V was shortened by 5 bases and J by 0 bases, with 10 bases between the two germline ends. The germline V gene has CDR1 SGHTA and CDR2 FQGNSA. There are 14 residues in the CDR3. CDR3 sequence reads: CASSRVASNYGYTF. CDR3 coding DNA: TGTGCCAGCAGCCGGGTGGCGTCTAACTATGGCTACACCTTC.

The rearrangement uses TRBV11-3 and TRBJ2-3, with a tentative D call TRBD1 (5 bases). CDR1 and CDR2 from the germline V gene are SGHNT and YENEEA. The ends were cut back, 5 bases at V and 5 bases at J, with 17 bases in the middle. The CDR3 consists of 15 residues. The CDR3 DNA reads as TGTGCCAGCAGCCCAGGGCTGGGGCGAGGAGATACGCAGTATTTT. Protein product: CASSPGLGRGDTQYF.

V is TRBV6-2 or TRBV6-3 and J is TRBJ1-5; D is unresolved. This CDR3 is 16 amino acids long. Per the germline V gene, CDR1 is MNHEY and CDR2 is SVGEGT. V was clipped by 0 bases and J by 9 bases, with 18 bases between them. The CDR3 sequence is CASSYSSGLEPRPQHF. The CDR3 coding sequence is TGTGCCAGCAGTTACTCGTCAGGATTGGAACCCAGGCCCCAGCATTTT.

The J gene is TRBJ2-7, the V gene TRBV6-5; no clear D gene. CDR3 size: 16 residues. The germline CDR1 and CDR2 sequences are MNHEY and SVGAGI. Trimming cost V 0 bases and J 0 bases, with 12 bases left between them. The CDR3 sequence: CASSYSPGRYSYEQYF. The CDR3 bases are TGTGCCAGCAGTTACTCGCCCGGACGGTACTCCTACGAGCAGTACTTC.

This clone was recorded only once. This chain uses TRBV19 with TRBJ2-5; D is possibly TRBD2 (5 bases). Germline-derived CDR1 and CDR2 are LNHDA and SQIVND (reference sequence). This CDR3 is 17 amino acids long. V lost 2 bases and J 5 bases, leaving 21 bases between the germline ends. As DNA, the CDR3 is TGTGCCAGTAGTATATCCTTTTCGAGGGCCCCTCGGGAGACCCAGTACTTC. Amino acid sequence: CASSISFSRAPRETQYF.

CDR3: CASSPTPQSNQPQHF. CDR3 DNA sequence: TGCGCCAGCAGCCCGACTCCTCAAAGCAATCAGCCCCAGCATTTT. The chain combines TRBV4-1 with TRBJ1-5; D unclear. The CDR3 runs to 15 residues. V lost 4 bases and J 1 base, leaving 11 bases between the germline ends. Germline CDR1 reads MGHRA; CDR2 reads YSYEKL.

This chain joins TRBV5-5 and TRBJ1-1, with D uncertain. CDR3 length: 14 amino acids. V was cut by 6 bases and J by 2 bases, with 14 bases left in between. Germline loops: CDR1 SGHKS, CDR2 YYEKEE (reference sequence). In DNA, the CDR3 is TGTGCCAGCAACCAAGGTCCGGATAACACTGAAGCTTTCTTT. Amino acids: CASNQGPDNTEAFF.

The chain recombines TRBV2 with TRBJ1-1; 7 nucleotides align to TRBD1. The V gene end was trimmed by 5 bases and the J gene end by 3 bases; junction bases not matched to a gene: 3. The CDR3 is 13 residues long. In germline, CDR1 is SNHLY, CDR2 FYNNEI. CDR3 residues: CASSIDRDTEAFF. CDR3 DNA sequence: TGTGCCAGCAGTATCGACAGGGACACTGAAGCTTTCTTT.

The J gene is TRBJ2-7, the V gene TRBV7-6, with 7 bases that match TRBD2. J was trimmed by 7 bases and V by 4 bases; bases with no gene match: 10. The germline V gene has CDR1 SGHVS and CDR2 FNYEAQ. The CDR3 is 14 residues long. CDR3 loop: CASSSYLGGWEQYF. The DNA for the CDR3 is TGTGCCAGCAGCTCTTACTTGGGAGGGTGGGAGCAGTACTTC.

The chain has TRBV11-2 and TRBJ1-2; 9 bases are a match to TRBD1. V trimming: 1 base; J trimming: 5 bases; junction bases outside the gene matches: 5. The CDR3 contains 15 residues. CDR1 is SGHAT, CDR2 FQNNGV, per germline. Here the CDR3 reads CASSLGYRGLYGYTF. CDR3 in DNA: TGTGCCAGCAGCTTAGGTTACAGGGGGCTTTATGGCTACACCTTC.

The chain is built from TRBV7-6 and TRBJ1-2; maybe TRBD1 (6 bases). V lost 0 bases and J lost 4, with 12 bases in between. The CDR3 extends over 15 amino acids. Germline CDR1 and CDR2: SGHVS and FNYEAQ. The CDR3 nucleotides are TGTGCCAGCAGCTTAGCAGGGGGATCCCCCTATGGCTACACCTTC. Protein product: CASSLAGGSPYGYTF.

The genes are TRBV15 and TRBJ2-1; no clear D. Deletions cut 3 bases from V and 3 bases from J, with 9 bases between. The CDR3 extends over 14 amino acids. Germline-derived CDR1 and CDR2 are LNHNV and YYDKDF (reference sequence). In nucleotides, the CDR3 is TGTGCCACCAGCAGGGGAAGAAACTACAATGAGCAGTTCTTC. This gives the protein CATSRGRNYNEQFF. The full variable domain, in which reference TRBV15 and TRBJ2-1 provide the parts outside the CDR3, is DAMVIQNPRYQVTQFGKPVTLSCSQTLNHNVMYWYQQKSSQAPKLLFHYYDKDFNNEADTPDNFQSRRPNTSFCFLDIRSPGLGDTAMYLCATSRGRNYNEQFFGPGTRLTVL.

The V call is TRBV4-2, the J call TRBJ1-6, with D possibly matching TRBD1 (6 bases). Germline CDR1 is LGHNA and CDR2 is YNFKEQ. Trimming pared 2 bases from V and 4 bases from J, leaving 15 bases between. This CDR3 comprises 17 residues. CDR3 amino acids: CASSQTRAGDYNSPLHF. The CDR3, as DNA: TGTGCCAGCAGCCAAACCAGGGCAGGGGATTATAATTCACCCCTCCACTTT.

The chain links TRBV6-5 to TRBJ1-5; D might be TRBD1 (6 bases). The V end lost 6 bases, the J end lost 7 bases, and 16 bases lay between the germline ends. This CDR3 is 14 amino acids long. In germline, CDR1 is MNHEY, CDR2 SVGAGI. The CDR3 sequence: CASSLVQGRQPQHF. CDR3 nucleotides: TGTGCCAGCAGCCTCGTACAGGGACGGCAGCCCCAGCATTTT.

The chain couples TRBV14 to TRBJ2-7; TRBD1 matches 8 bases. CDR3 length equals 15 residues. Germline loops: CDR1 SGHDN, CDR2 FVKESK. J lost 2 bases, V lost 5 bases, and 8 bases had no gene match. The CDR3 protein is CASSVGQGPPYEQYF. CDR3 coding DNA: TGTGCCAGCAGCGTAGGACAGGGTCCCCCCTACGAGCAGTACTTC.